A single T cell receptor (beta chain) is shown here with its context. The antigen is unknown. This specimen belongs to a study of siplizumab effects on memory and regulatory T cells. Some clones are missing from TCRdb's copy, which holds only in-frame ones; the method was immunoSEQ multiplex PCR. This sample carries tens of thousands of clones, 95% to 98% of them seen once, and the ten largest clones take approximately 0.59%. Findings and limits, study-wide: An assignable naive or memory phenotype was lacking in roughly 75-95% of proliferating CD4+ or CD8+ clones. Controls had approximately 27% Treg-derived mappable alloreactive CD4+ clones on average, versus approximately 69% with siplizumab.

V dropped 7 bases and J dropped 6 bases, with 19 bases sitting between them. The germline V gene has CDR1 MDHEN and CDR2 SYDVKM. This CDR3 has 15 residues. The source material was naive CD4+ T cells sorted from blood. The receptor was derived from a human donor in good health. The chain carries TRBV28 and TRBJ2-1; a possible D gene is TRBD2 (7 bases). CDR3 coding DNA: TGTGCCAGCACCCAAGGGGGGGCGACCCTCAATGAGCAGTTCTTC. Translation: CASTQGGATLNEQFF.